The text below deals with one T cell receptor beta chain. The antigen is not known. The CDR3 length is 15 residues. Germline CDR1 SGHNT, CDR2 YYREEE (reference sequence). V shed 1 base and J shed 6 bases, with 14 bases lying between them. The data are from a study of T cell repertoires in cytomegalovirus infection. Study at large: An indication of both CMV infection and matching HLA type came from public TCR beta signatures.

One entry per CDR3 protein, called by TCRdb with MiXCR from the reads. The data show hundreds of thousands of distinct CDR3 sequences, with 30% to 35% seen just once and 18% held by the top ten. This sample comprised cultured PBMCs, obtained from culture after CMV antigen stimulation. This TCR was sampled from a human donor in good health (CMV status not recorded). Some clones in this sample may be carry-over from other donors' samples. The chain couples TRBV5-4 to TRBJ2-1; TRBD1 or TRBD2 may be the D gene (6 bases each). CDR3 nucleotide sequence: TGTGCCAGCAGCTTGTCTGAGGAGGGGGGCAATGAGCAGTTCTTC. Encoded protein: CASSLSEEGGNEQFF. The full variable domain, completed using reference TRBV5-4 and TRBJ2-1, is ETGVTQSPTHLIKTRGQQVTLRCSSQSGHNTVSWYQQALGQGPQFIFQYYREEENGRGNFPPRFSGLQFPNYSSELNVNALELDDSALYLCASSLSEEGGNEQFFGPGTRLTVL.